A single sample gave rise to the 16 T cell receptor beta chains below, sequenced in a study of blood T cells in healthy people across ages (dated by TCRdb to the mid-2010s). Library generation was performed with 5' RACE. The instrument was an Illumina HiSeq 2500. The second PCR ran for roughly 6 to 11 cycles and used a J-beta primer mix along with a sample-barcoded 5' primer. The raw public data were reprocessed by TCRdb itself: fastp quality trimming at Q25, MiXCR clonotype calling, in-frame beta chains only. Each CDR3 protein appears once, grouped with its most common genes and DNA. A total of fewer than 1,000,000 distinct CDR3 sequences appear in this sample, 35% to 50% of them only once. The ten largest clones add up to 15% to 20% of the sample. Sequenced: blood. The receptors shown here come from a man older than 75 in good health.

There are a few counts of this clonotype. A much more abundant neighbour one base away suggests this may be a read error. The V gene is TRBV7-2, the J gene TRBJ2-3; D remains unclear. CDR1 SGHTA and CDR2 FQGNSA come from the germline V gene. The CDR3 has 14 amino acids. V shed 4 bases and J shed 0 bases, with 8 bases lying between them. CDR3 protein: CASSSRISTDTQYF. The CDR3, as DNA: TGTGCCAGCAGCTCCCGAATTAGCACAGATACGCAGTATTTT.

This clonotype was detected many times. The chain joins TRBV5-6 to TRBJ2-7; weak D call: TRBD2 (6 bases). The CDR3 consists of 15 residues. Trimming removed 2 bases from V and 3 bases from J, with 15 bases in between. CDR1 and CDR2 from the germline V gene are SGHDT and YYEEEE. The CDR3 spells CASSFLSGEIYEQYF. CDR3 bases: TGTGCCAGCAGCTTTCTGTCGGGGGAAATCTACGAGCAGTACTTC.

This clonotype was found a few times. The gene calls are TRBV5-1 and TRBJ2-7; 15 bases align to TRBD2. The end of the DNA fits TRBJ2-5 better, so the J call may be wrong. The CDR3 length is 16 residues. CDR1 is SGHRS and CDR2 is YFSETQ in the germline V gene. CDR3 DNA sequence: TGCGCCAGCACTCGGGGACTAGCGGGAGGCAATGAGACCCAGTACTTC. Translated: CASTRGLAGGNETQYF.

The V gene is TRBV12-3 or TRBV12-4, the J gene TRBJ2-3; D unresolved. This CDR3 is 14 amino acids long. The V end was cut by 5 bases, the J end by 4 bases, with 13 bases between. The CDR3 sequence: CASSPQFNSDTQYF. The CDR3, as DNA: TGTGCCAGCAGTCCACAGTTCAATTCAGATACGCAGTATTTT.

CDR3 amino acids: CASSTREDQPQHF. CDR3 coding DNA: TGTGCCAGCAGTACAAGGGAGGATCAGCCCCAGCATTTT. The rearrangement joins TRBV6-5 to TRBJ1-5, with D unclear. The CDR3 is 13 amino acids. From germline, CDR1 is MNHEY and CDR2 SVGAGI. Trimming pared 5 bases from V and 5 bases from J, leaving 10 bases between.

The rearrangement links TRBV6-5 to TRBJ1-2; 9 bases align to TRBD1. V shed 0 bases and J 4 bases; nucleotides not matched to a gene: 6. Germline V CDR1 and CDR2: MNHEY, SVGAGI. The CDR3 has 16 amino acids. The CDR3 loop is CASSYSRQGGGYGYTF. The CDR3 DNA is TGTGCCAGCAGTTACTCCAGACAGGGGGGAGGCTATGGCTACACCTTC.

The chain joins TRBV15 to TRBJ1-2; no reliable D call. CDR3 length: 13 residues. Trimming cost V 0 bases and J 7 bases, with 9 bases left between them. Per the germline V gene, CDR1 is LNHNV and CDR2 is YYDKDF (reference sequence). The CDR3 DNA reads TGTGCCACCAGCAGAGATCGCAGTAGTGGCTACACCTTC. Amino acids: CATSRDRSSGYTF. The variable domain in full, completed from reference TRBV15 and TRBJ1-2, reads DAMVIQNPRYQVTQFGKPVTLSCSQTLNHNVMYWYQQKSSQAPKLLFHYYDKDFNNEADTPDNFQSRRPNTSFCFLDIRSPGLGDTAMYLCATSRDRSSGYTFGSGTRLTVV.

This rearrangement joins TRBV11-3 to TRBJ2-3; D ambiguous. The CDR3 sequence is 14 residues long. CDR1 SGHNT and CDR2 YENEEA come from the germline V gene. V dropped 3 bases and J dropped 1 base, with 8 bases sitting between them. Here the CDR3 DNA reads TGTGCCAGCAGCTTCGGCGCCCGCACAGATACGCAGTATTTT. As protein: CASSFGARTDTQYF. The full variable domain, its missing parts supplied by reference TRBV11-3 and TRBJ2-3, is EAGVVQSPRYKIIEKKQPVAFWCNPISGHNTLYWYLQNLGQGPELLIRYENEEAVDDSQLPKDRFSAERLKGVDSTLKIQPAELGDSAVYLCASSFGARTDTQYFGPGTRLTVL.

The chain combines TRBV5-1 with TRBJ2-2; 12 bases agree with TRBD2. The V segment lost 4 bases and the J segment 6 bases; nucleotides outside the gene matches: 10. CDR1 is SGHRS, CDR2 YFSETQ, per germline. This CDR3 comprises 17 residues. CDR3 protein: CASSPSRLAGVSGELFF. CDR3 sequence (DNA): TGCGCCAGCAGCCCTTCGAGACTAGCGGGAGTATCCGGGGAGCTGTTTTTT.

The rearrangement joins TRBV13 to TRBJ2-3; the D gene could be TRBD1 or TRBD2 (5 bases each). This CDR3 region has 15 residues. Trimming shortened V by 4 bases and J by 4 bases, and 15 bases separated the two germline ends. In germline, CDR1 is PRHDT, CDR2 FYEKMQ (reference sequence). Written as DNA, the CDR3 is TGTGCCAGCAGCTCCGGAGCAGGGAGATCAGATACGCAGTATTTT. This sequence encodes CASSSGAGRSDTQYF.

This clonotype was detected a few times. This chain uses TRBV29-1 with TRBJ1-2; TRBD1 aligns across 10 bases. The germline CDR1 and CDR2 sequences are SQVTM and ANQGSEA. The ends lost 6 bases at V and 5 bases at J; junction bases unmatched: 9. The CDR3 length is 14 residues. The CDR3 DNA sequence: TGCAGCGTCCAGGGGGACAGGGGTACTTATGGCTACACCTTC. This encodes CSVQGDRGTYGYTF.

This clonotype was picked up a small number of times. This rearrangement joins TRBV15 to TRBJ2-7, with 9 nucleotides matching TRBD2. The CDR3 is 17 amino acids. The junction had 8 bases not matched to a gene; V was cut back by 0 bases and J by 2 bases. Germline V gene sequence: CDR1 LNHNV, CDR2 YYDKDF (reference sequence). The CDR3 region is CATSRDVSGRTPYEQYF. CDR3 coding DNA: TGTGCCACCAGCAGAGATGTGAGCGGGAGGACCCCCTACGAGCAGTACTTC.

The V and J genes are TRBV11-2 and TRBJ2-5; tentative D call: TRBD2 (6 bases). The J call may not be correct, given that the DNA end is closer to TRBJ2-7. Per the germline V gene, CDR1 is SGHAT and CDR2 is FQNNGV. The CDR3 has 14 amino acids. In DNA form, the CDR3 reads TGTGCCAGCAGCTTGGGGGGTCTTCGGTACGAGCAGTACTTC. As protein: CASSLGGLRYEQYF.

This clonotype was counted at least ten times. This rearrangement joins TRBV21-1 to TRBJ2-6; TRBD1 was called by the table and not checked on the DNA. TRBV21-1 is a documented pseudogene. This CDR3 is 20 amino acids long. Written as DNA, the CDR3 is TGTGCCAGCAGCACTACCGGGACAGGGGCCAACCTCTCTGGGGCCAACGTCCTGACTTTC. Translated, it gives CASSTTGTGANLSGANVLTF.

In this sample, this clonotype turned up a few times. CDR3 amino acids: CASSLTGATYEQYF. The CDR3 region has the DNA TGTGCCAGCAGCTTAACTGGGGCTACCTACGAGCAGTACTTC. The chain recombines TRBV11-3 with TRBJ2-7; tentatively, D is TRBD1 (5 bases). V was cut by 2 bases and J by 2 bases, with 10 bases left in between. The CDR3 covers 14 residues. CDR1 is SGHNT and CDR2 is YENEEA in the germline V gene.

This clonotype was seen many times. This chain joins TRBV28 and TRBJ2-1, with 8 positions matching TRBD1. V dropped 7 bases and J dropped 9; count of bases not matched to a gene: 11. This CDR3 has 14 amino acids. Germline values: CDR1 MDHEN, CDR2 SYDVKM. The CDR3 DNA follows: TGTGCCAGCATCTTATCGACAGGGGCCGGTGAGCAGTTCTTC. This translates into CASILSTGAGEQFF. The complete variable domain, with remaining parts taken from reference TRBV28 and TRBJ2-1, reads DVKVTQSSRYLVKRTGEKVFLECVQDMDHENMFWYRQDPGLGLRLIYFSYDVKMKEKGDIPEGYSVSREKKERFSLILESASTNQTSMYLCASILSTGAGEQFFGPGTRLTVL.